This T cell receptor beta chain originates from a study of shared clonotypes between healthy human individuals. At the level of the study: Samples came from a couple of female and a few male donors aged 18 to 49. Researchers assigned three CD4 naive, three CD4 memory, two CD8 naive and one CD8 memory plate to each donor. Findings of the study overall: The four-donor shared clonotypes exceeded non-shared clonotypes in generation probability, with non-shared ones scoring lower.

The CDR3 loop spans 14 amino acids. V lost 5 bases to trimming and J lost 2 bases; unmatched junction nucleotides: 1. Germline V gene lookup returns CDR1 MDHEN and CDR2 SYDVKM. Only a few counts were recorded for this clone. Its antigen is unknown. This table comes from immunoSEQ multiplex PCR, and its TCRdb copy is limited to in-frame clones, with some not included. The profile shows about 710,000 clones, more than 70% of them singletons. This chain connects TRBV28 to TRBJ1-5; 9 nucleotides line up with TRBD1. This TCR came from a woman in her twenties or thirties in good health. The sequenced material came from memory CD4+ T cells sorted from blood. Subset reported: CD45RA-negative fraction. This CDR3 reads CASSTGGGNQPQHF. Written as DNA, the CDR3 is TGTGCCAGCAGTACAGGGGGCGGCAATCAGCCCCAGCATTTT.